This TCR beta chain is drawn from a study of OX40 agonist ivuxolimab in advanced cancers. Background for the entire study: Ivuxolimab, which targeted the costimulatory receptor OX40 (CD134), was an agonistic, fully human IgG2 monoclonal antibody. Of the roughly 53 patients in dose escalation, approximately 20 had hepatocellular carcinoma, around 15 had melanoma, 9 had renal cell carcinoma and 9 had head and neck cancer. Intravenous ivuxolimab was administered to patients every 2 weeks at six dose levels: 0.01, 0.1, 0.3, 1.5, 3 and 10 mg/kg. Patients were allowed to have had prior anti-PD-1, anti-PD-L1 or anti-CTLA-4 therapy, and 40% to 45% of the dose-escalation patients had been treated with checkpoint inhibitors. The point of sequencing TCRbeta in the periphery was to test whether ivuxolimab changed TCR sequence diversity and drove clonal T-cell expansion. A male proportion of roughly 80% and a mean age of about 60 years, ranging from roughly 23 to 85, were recorded for the dose-escalation cohort. The monotherapy dose-escalation portion (N of about 50 patients) of the phase I ivuxolimab trial is reported in the paper. Three dose-escalation patients achieved partial responses, one with hepatocellular carcinoma and two with cutaneous melanoma. Findings and caveats that apply to the study as a whole: In partial responders in the 0.1-3.0 mg/kg groups, normalized peripheral clonal expansion was found to be among the lowest, especially among CD8+ T cells. The antigen specificity of the clonally expanded peripheral T cells was not determined. Low levels of normalized T-cell clonal expansion were also seen in some patients who did not respond. At doses of 0.1 to 3.0 mg/kg, clonal expansion of both CD4+ and CD8+ blood T cells was observed from baseline to week 6. After ivuxolimab, CD8+ T cells had more expanded clones than CD4+ T cells on average.

Genomic DNA was extracted from sorted cells for sequencing of the TCRbeta CDR3 region. The immunoSEQ Assay was used for sequencing of TCRbeta CDR3 regions. The clones in this table, taken by TCRdb from immuneACCESS, are in-frame only. Not every clone is retained; where verified, under half of the shortfall comes from an unresolved V gene, and the cause of the rest is unknown. The sample has about 64,000 clones on record, roughly 80% of them singletons. The leading ten clones occupy around 5% of the sample. Patients with autoimmune disease history or receiving systemic immunosuppression were excluded from the trial. In every dose cohort, peripheral blood was drawn for TCR sequencing at baseline, cycle 4 day 1, and cycle 7 day 1. The samples were taken from a phase I, first-in-human, multicenter, open-label dose-escalation trial of ivuxolimab. Adults with locally advanced or metastatic head and neck squamous cell, hepatocellular, melanoma or renal cell carcinoma were enrolled in the trial. CD4+ and CD8+ T cells were sorted separately from peripheral blood before TCR sequencing.

Worth noting for this clone: It has no known antigen specificity. No base qualities exist here, and no much larger clone lies one base off it.

The CDR3 holds 15 amino acids from the cysteine to the phenylalanine. The retained sequence is limited to the CDR3, 45 bases, with the frame set at the first base. Between the V and J ends, shortened by 1 base and 3 bases respectively, the junction contains 13 bases. Based on the germline V gene, the CDR1 and CDR2 sequences are SGHDT and YYEEEE. The TCR originated in an adult with an advanced solid tumor such as melanoma, head and neck, liver or kidney cancer. The specimen comprised CD4+ or CD8+ T cells sorted from blood, sampled in a trial of the OX40 agonist ivuxolimab. The V gene is TRBV5-6 and the J gene is TRBJ1-1; possibly the D gene is TRBD1, per 5 matching bases. The CDR3 protein sequence reads: CASSLPTDGYTEAFF. The DNA sequence follows: TGTGCCAGCAGCTTGCCGACAGATGGATACACTGAAGCTTTCTTT.